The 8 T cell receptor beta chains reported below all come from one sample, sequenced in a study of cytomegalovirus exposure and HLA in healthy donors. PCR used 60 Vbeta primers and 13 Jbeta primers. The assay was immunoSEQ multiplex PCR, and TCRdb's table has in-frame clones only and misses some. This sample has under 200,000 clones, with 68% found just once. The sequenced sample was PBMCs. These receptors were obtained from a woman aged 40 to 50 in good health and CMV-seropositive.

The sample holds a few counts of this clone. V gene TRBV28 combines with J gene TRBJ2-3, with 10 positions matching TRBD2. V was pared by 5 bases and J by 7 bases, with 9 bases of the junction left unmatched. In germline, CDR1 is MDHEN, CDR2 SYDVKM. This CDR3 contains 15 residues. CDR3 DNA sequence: TGTGCCAGCAGTGTGCAGCGGGAGGGCGGAAATACGCAGTATTTT. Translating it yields CASSVQREGGNTQYF.

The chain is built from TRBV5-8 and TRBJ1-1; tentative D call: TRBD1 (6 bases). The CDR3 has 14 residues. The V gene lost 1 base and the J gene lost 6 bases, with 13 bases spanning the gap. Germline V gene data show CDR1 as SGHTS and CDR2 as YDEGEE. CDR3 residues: CASSLTGNGAEAFF. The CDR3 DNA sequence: TGTGCCAGCAGCTTGACAGGGAATGGCGCTGAAGCTTTCTTT.

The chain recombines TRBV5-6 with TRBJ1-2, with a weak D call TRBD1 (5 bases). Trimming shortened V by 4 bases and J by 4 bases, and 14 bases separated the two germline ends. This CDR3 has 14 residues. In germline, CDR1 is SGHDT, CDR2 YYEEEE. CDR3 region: CASSTFRAPYGYTF. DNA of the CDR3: TGTGCCAGCAGCACATTCAGGGCCCCCTATGGCTACACCTTC. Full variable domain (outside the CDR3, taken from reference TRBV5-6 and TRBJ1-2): DAGVTQSPTHLIKTRGQQVTLRCSPKSGHDTVSWYQQALGQGPQFIFQYYEEEERQRGNFPDRFSGHQFPNYSSELNVNALLLGDSALYLCASSTFRAPYGYTFGSGTRLTVV.

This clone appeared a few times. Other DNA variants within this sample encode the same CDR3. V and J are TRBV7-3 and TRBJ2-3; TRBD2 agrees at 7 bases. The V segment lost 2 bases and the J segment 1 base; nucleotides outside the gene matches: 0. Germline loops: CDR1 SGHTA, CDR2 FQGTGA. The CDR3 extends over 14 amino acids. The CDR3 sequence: CASSLAGGTDTQYF. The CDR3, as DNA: TGTGCCAGCAGCTTAGCGGGGGGCACAGATACGCAGTATTTT.

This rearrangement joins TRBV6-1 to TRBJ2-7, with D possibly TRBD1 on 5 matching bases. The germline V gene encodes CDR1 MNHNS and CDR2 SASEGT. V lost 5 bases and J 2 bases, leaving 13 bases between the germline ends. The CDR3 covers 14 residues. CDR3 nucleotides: TGTGCCAGCAGTAAGACAGATTTTGCCTACGAGCAGTACTTC. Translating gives CASSKTDFAYEQYF.

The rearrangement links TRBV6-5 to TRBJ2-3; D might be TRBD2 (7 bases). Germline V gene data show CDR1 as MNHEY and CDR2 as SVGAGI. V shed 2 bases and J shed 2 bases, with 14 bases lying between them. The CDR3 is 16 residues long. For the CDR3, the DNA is TGTGCCAGCAGTTACGGGGGGCGGGGGCCCACAGATACGCAGTATTTT. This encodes CASSYGGRGPTDTQYF.

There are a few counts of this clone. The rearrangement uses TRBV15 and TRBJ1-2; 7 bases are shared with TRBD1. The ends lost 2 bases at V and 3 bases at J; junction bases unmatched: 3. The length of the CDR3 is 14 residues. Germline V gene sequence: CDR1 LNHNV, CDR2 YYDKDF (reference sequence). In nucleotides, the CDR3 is TGTGCCACCAGCAGACCGGGACAGTACTATGGCTACACCTTC. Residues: CATSRPGQYYGYTF.

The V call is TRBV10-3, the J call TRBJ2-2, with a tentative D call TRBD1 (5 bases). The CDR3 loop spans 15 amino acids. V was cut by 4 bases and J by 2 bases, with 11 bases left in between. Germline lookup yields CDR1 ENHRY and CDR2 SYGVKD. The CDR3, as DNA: TGTGCCATCAGTGCCCCAGGGCCAAACACCGGGGAGCTGTTTTTT. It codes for CAISAPGPNTGELFF.